A selection of T cell receptor beta chains follows, all from one sample in a study of technical replicates of blood from a few donors. The repertoire was sequenced with immunoSEQ multiplex PCR; TCRdb's copy has only in-frame clones and lacks some. The sample has some 94,000 clones, approximately 94% seen once. The sequencing sample was made of T cells isolated from PBMCs. These receptors were obtained from a human donor in good health. Both conserved end residues are part of each CDR3. Each record gives: V gene, clone size, D gene, J gene, CDR3 DNA, CDR3 protein. D genes are given only for firm matches. Expanded clones get a size class; other rows say once, few or many, or leave the size out.

>TRBV7-6|-|-|TRBJ2-5
TGTGCCAGCAGCGCTTATCCACAGGTTTACAGAGGCCAAGAGACCCAGTACTTC
CASSAYPQVYRGQETQYF
>TRBV7-6|-|-|TRBJ2-2
TGTGCCAGCAGCTTAGTGCTACCCCGCACCGGGGAGCTGTTTTTT
CASSLVLPRTGELFF
>TRBV4-2|-|-|TRBJ2-3
TGTGCCAGCAGCCCACGCCGGTACACAGATACGCAGTATTTT
CASSPRRYTDTQYF
>TRBV5-4|-|-|TRBJ2-1
TGTGCCAGCAGCCCTGGTTTAGGAAGCGGGAAAGGGGGAGAGTTCTTC
CASSPGLGSGKGGEFF
>TRBV2|-|TRBD1|TRBJ1-1
TGTGCCAGCAGATCGGACAGGGGGCAGGGTGGAACTGAAGCTTTCTTT
CASRSDRGQGGTEAFF
>TRBV13|-|-|TRBJ1-1
TGTGCCAGCAGCTTCGCAGGCATGAACACTGAAGCTTTCTTT
CASSFAGMNTEAFF
>TRBV6-1|-|TRBD2|TRBJ2-3
TGTGCCAGCAGTGCGACTAGCGGGGGCCTTCTCTCCACAGATACGCAGTATTTT
CASSATSGGLLSTDTQYF
>TRBV7-9|-|TRBD1|TRBJ2-7
TGTGCCAGCAGCTTAGACAGGGGTACGAACGAGCAGTACTTC
CASSLDRGTNEQYF
>TRBV19|-|TRBD1|TRBJ2-7
TGTGCCAGTAGTATGACAGGGGGCCCCTCCTACGAGCAGTACTTC
CASSMTGGPSYEQYF
>TRBV29-1|-|-|TRBJ1-1
TGCAGCGTTGGTAGCGGGGGAGTCACTGAAGCTTTCTTT
CSVGSGGVTEAFF
>TRBV5-4|-|-|TRBJ2-7
TGTGCCAGCAGCTCTACAGGGATGGAATACGAGCAGTACTTC
CASSSTGMEYEQYF
>TRBV30|-|-|TRBJ2-1
TGTGCCTGGAGTGTACGCAGGGTTGACAATGAGCAGTTCTTC
CAWSVRRVDNEQFF
>TRBV7-6|-|-|TRBJ2-3
TGTGCCAGCTCCCGGTCCACAGATACGCAGTATTTT
CASSRSTDTQYF
>TRBV19|-|-|TRBJ1-1
TGTGCCAGTAACGGGAACACTGAAGCTTTCTTT
CASNGNTEAFF
>TRBV5-5|-|TRBD1|TRBJ1-1
TGTGCCAGCAGCTTGGGGACAGGGAACACTGAAGCTTTCTTT
CASSLGTGNTEAFF
>TRBV4-3|-|TRBD1|TRBJ1-1
TGCGCCAGCGCGGACAGGGTGGGATCTGAAGCTTTCTTT
CASADRVGSEAFF
>TRBV30|-|TRBD2|TRBJ2-7
TGTGCCTCACGACTAGCGGGAGTGAGGGAGCAGTACTTC
CASRLAGVREQYF
>TRBV28|-|TRBD2|TRBJ2-7
TGTGCCAGCGTCGGACTAGCGGGAAAAGGCTACGAGCAGTACTTC
CASVGLAGKGYEQYF
>TRBV6-5|-|-|TRBJ1-2
TGTGCCAGCACCAGGACAGCGAACTATGGCTACACCTTC
CASTRTANYGYTF
>TRBV5-1|-|-|TRBJ1-5
TGCGCCAGCAGCTTGGTTGGACAGAAACATCAGCCCCAGCATTTT
CASSLVGQKHQPQHF
>TRBV6-1|-|TRBD1|TRBJ1-2
TGTGCCAGCAGTGAACGGCAGGGGGGCTATGGCTACACCTTC
CASSERQGGYGYTF
>TRBV4-1|-|-|TRBJ1-2
TGCGCCAGCAGCCAAGATCATAGGGGGACGAACTATGGCTACACCTTC
CASSQDHRGTNYGYTF
>TRBV5-1|-|-|TRBJ2-7
TGCGCCAGCAGCTTGGCCTCCATCGGACAGCCCTCCTACGAGCAGTACTTC
CASSLASIGQPSYEQYF
>TRBV14|-|TRBD1|TRBJ2-5
TGTGCCAGCAGCCCTAGTATTACAGGGGCTTACCAAGAGACCCAGTACTTC
CASSPSITGAYQETQYF
>TRBV7-2|-|-|TRBJ2-5
TGTGCCAGCAGCCCCGTCCCAGAGACCCAGTACTTC
CASSPVPETQYF
>TRBV11-2|-|TRBD2|TRBJ2-7
TGTGCCAGCAGCTTACTTAGCGGGGGCTACGAGCAGTACTTC
CASSLLSGGYEQYF
>TRBV28|-|TRBD1|TRBJ2-7
TGTGCCAGCAGACGGACAGGGCCGAAGAGTAACGAGCAGTACTTC
CASRRTGPKSNEQYF
>TRBV6-1|-|-|TRBJ1-1
TGTGCCAGCAGTGGACAGGTTAACACTGAAGCTTTCTTT
CASSGQVNTEAFF
>TRBV5-5|once|TRBD1|TRBJ2-7
TGTGCCAGCAGCTTGGACAGGGGGACCTACGAGCAGTACTTC
CASSLDRGTYEQYF
>TRBV29-1|once|TRBD1|TRBJ2-1
TGCAGCGGTACGACAGGGTCCGATGAGCAGTTCTTC
CSGTTGSDEQFF
>TRBV28|-|-|TRBJ2-1
TGTGCCAGCAGCCGGTTAGCGGAACTTTACAATGAGCAGTTCTTC
CASSRLAELYNEQFF
>TRBV18|-|TRBD2|TRBJ2-2
TGTGCCAGCTCATTACTAGCGGGAGTCAACACCGGGGAGCTGTTTTTT
CASSLLAGVNTGELFF
>TRBV5-1|-|-|TRBJ2-1
TGCGCCAGCAGCCTGGACAGTAGCTCCTACAATGAGCAGTTCTTC
CASSLDSSSYNEQFF
>TRBV5-1|-|TRBD1|TRBJ2-1
TGCGCCAGCAGCCTAGACAGGGAAACATACAATGAGCAGTTCTTC
CASSLDRETYNEQFF
>TRBV9|-|TRBD1|TRBJ1-4
TGTGCCAGCAGCTGGACAGGGGTTAATGAAAAACTGTTTTTT
CASSWTGVNEKLFF
>TRBV10-3|-|-|TRBJ2-7
TGTGCCATCATGGGAGAGACGTACGAGCAGTACTTC
CAIMGETYEQYF
>TRBV5-4|-|TRBD1|TRBJ2-5
TGTGCCAGCAGCTTGGCGGGGACAGGAGAGACCCAGTACTTC
CASSLAGTGETQYF